This TCR beta chain was identified in a study of T cell responses to AZD1222 COVID-19 vaccine. This table comes from immunoSEQ multiplex PCR, and its TCRdb copy is limited to in-frame clones, with some not included. The table lists 58,000 or so clones, 84% of them singletons. J lost 0 bases, V lost 5 bases, and 5 bases had no gene match. Germline CDR1 is LNHDA and CDR2 is SQIVND (reference sequence). The CDR3 totals 15 residues. V usage is TRBV19 and J usage is TRBJ2-7; 9 bases are a match to TRBD1. This sequence was found in an adult in good health. This specimen consisted of peripheral blood, obtained on day 0 of AZD1222 vaccination. CDR3 DNA: TGTGCCAGTAGTCCAGGGACAGGGAGCTCCTACGAGCAGTACTTC. Translating gives CASSPGTGSSYEQYF.